This TCR beta chain came from a study of cytomegalovirus exposure and HLA in healthy donors. Whole-study results and caveats: An observed cluster of highly shared sequence variants was recorded as a likely sequencing artifact. Accurate HLA-A and HLA-B prediction from TCR beta sequences was reported for most subjects. According to an earlier analysis, most TCR beta V segments yielded productive rearrangements about 90% or about 30% of the time. An assumption of roughly uniform sequencing depth across donors underlay the presence/absence analyses.

This clone was recorded a few times. Antigen: not known. Researchers ran the PCR with 60 Vbeta and 13 Jbeta primers. Sequencing was performed with immunoSEQ multiplex PCR; in TCRdb, only in-frame clones are kept and a portion is missing. The sample holds some 190,000 clones; around 80% are singletons and the top ten take less than 2%. Germline trimming cut 3 bases from V and 4 bases from J; bases unmatched to any gene: 8. This CDR3 is 16 amino acids long. Germline lookup yields CDR1 SGHRS and CDR2 YFSETQ. The source of this sequence is a man aged 40-49 years in good health and CMV-seronegative. The sequenced sample was PBMCs. The V and J genes are TRBV5-1 and TRBJ1-3, with TRBD1 matching 9 bases. DNA of the CDR3: TGCGCCAGCAGCTACGAACAGGGGGCGCGAGGAAACACCATATATTTT. This sequence encodes CASSYEQGARGNTIYF. Looking up the rest from reference TRBV5-1 and TRBJ1-3 gives the full variable domain: KAGVTQTPRYLIKTRGQQVTLSCSPISGHRSVSWYQQTPGQGLQFLFEYFSETQRNKGNFPGRFSGRQFSNSRSEMNVSTLELGDSALYLCASSYEQGARGNTIYFGEGSWLTVV.